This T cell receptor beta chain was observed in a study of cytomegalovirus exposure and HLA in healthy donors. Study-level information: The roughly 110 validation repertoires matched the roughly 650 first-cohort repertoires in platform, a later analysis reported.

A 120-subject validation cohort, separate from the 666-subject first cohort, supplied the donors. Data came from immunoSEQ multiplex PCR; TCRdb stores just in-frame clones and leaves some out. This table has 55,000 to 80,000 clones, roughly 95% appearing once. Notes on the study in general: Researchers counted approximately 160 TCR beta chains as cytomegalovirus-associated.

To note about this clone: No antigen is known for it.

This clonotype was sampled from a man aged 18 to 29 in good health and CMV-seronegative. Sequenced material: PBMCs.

This CDR3 is CASSFSGLGYTF. The CDR3 DNA sequence: TGTGCCAGCAGTTTCTCGGGGTTAGGCTACACCTTC. The rearrangement links TRBV28 to TRBJ1-2; no firm D call. Germline CDR1 reads MDHEN; CDR2 reads SYDVKM. Deletions cut 3 bases from V and 8 bases from J, with 10 bases between. The CDR3 has 12 residues.